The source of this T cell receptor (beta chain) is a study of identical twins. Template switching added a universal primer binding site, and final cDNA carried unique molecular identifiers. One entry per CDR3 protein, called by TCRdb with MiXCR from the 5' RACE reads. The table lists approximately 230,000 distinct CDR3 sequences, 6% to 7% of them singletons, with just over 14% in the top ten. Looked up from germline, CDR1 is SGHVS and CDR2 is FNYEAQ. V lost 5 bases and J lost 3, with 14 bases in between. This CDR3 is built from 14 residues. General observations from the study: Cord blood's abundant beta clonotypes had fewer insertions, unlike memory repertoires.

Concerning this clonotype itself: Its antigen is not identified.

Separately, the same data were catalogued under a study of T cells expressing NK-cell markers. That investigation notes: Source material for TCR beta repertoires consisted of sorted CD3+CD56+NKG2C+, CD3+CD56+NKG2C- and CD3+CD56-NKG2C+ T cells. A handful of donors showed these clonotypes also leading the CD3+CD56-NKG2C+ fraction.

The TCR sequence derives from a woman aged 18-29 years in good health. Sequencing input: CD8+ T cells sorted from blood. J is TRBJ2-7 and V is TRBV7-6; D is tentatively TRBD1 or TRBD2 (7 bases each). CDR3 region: CASSPGGGFYEQYF. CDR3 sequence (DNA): TGTGCCAGCAGCCCAGGGGGGGGCTTCTACGAGCAGTACTTC.